Below are 21 T cell receptor beta chains sequenced from a single sample in a study of metastatic and nonmetastatic thyroid tumors. MiXCR reprocessed the PCR reads for TCRdb. This table holds 6,600 or so clones, 32% found once. All patients were treatment-naive before thyroid surgery. The sequencing input was tumor tissue. The source of these receptors is a female donor with papillary thyroid cancer or a benign thyroid nodule (not recorded which). Some clones in this sample may be carry-over from other donors' samples.

The chain uses TRBV3-1 and TRBJ1-2; no definite D call. CDR1 LGHDT and CDR2 YNNKEL come from the germline V gene (reference sequence). The CDR3 sequence is 15 residues long. V was clipped by 5 bases and J by 0 bases, with 13 bases between them. Here the CDR3 DNA reads TGTGCCAGCAGCTCCCACACGCTTTCTAACTATGGCTACACCTTC. Translation gives CASSSHTLSNYGYTF.

Ten or more counts support this clone. The gene calls are TRBV5-4 and TRBJ1-2; D is uncertain. Trimming cost V 0 bases and J 8 bases, with 17 bases left between them. In germline, CDR1 is SGHNT, CDR2 YYREEE (reference sequence). The CDR3 has 15 amino acids. This chain's CDR3 is CASSLEVNNNRGYTF. CDR3 coding DNA: TGTGCCAGCAGCTTGGAAGTAAATAATAACCGGGGCTACACCTTC.

The rearrangement uses TRBV27 and TRBJ1-5, with no clear D. This CDR3 region has 13 residues. Germline V gene lookup returns CDR1 MNHEY and CDR2 SMNVEV (reference sequence). Trimming cost V 5 bases and J 4 bases, with 9 bases left between them. CDR3 DNA sequence: TGTGCCAGCAGTCCCGCCCGGAATCAGCCCCAGCATTTT. Translation gives CASSPARNQPQHF.

About this clone itself: Just one base apart from a much larger clone, this may be a read error. V and J are TRBV20-1 and TRBJ2-1; TRBD2 matches 7 bases. This CDR3 is 16 amino acids long. The germline V gene encodes CDR1 DFQATT and CDR2 SNEGSKA (reference sequence). J was trimmed by 6 bases and V by 3 bases; bases with no gene match: 14. The CDR3 region is CSARVSGGSTPNEQFF. The DNA for the CDR3 is TGCAGTGCTAGGGTATCGGGGGGATCTACACCCAATGAGCAGTTCTTC.

There are a few counts of this clone. The chain uses TRBV6-5 and TRBJ1-1; 7 nucleotides align to TRBD1. Germline CDR1 and CDR2: MNHEY and SVGAGI. V gave up 4 bases and J gave up 11 bases; unmatched junction bases: 4. The CDR3 is 11 residues long. The CDR3 protein is CASSFPGQAFF. CDR3 DNA sequence: TGTGCCAGCAGTTTCCCGGGACAGGCTTTCTTT.

CDR3 protein: CASSYSPSSGANVLTF. The CDR3 coding sequence is TGTGCCAGCAGTTACTCACCCTCCTCTGGGGCCAACGTCCTGACTTTC. The gene calls are TRBV6-5 and TRBJ2-6; D ambiguous. V lost 0 bases to trimming and J lost 0 bases, with 6 bases between them. The CDR3 runs to 16 residues. The V gene's germline CDR1 is MNHEY and CDR2 SVGAGI.

There are many counts of this clone. A much more abundant neighbour one base away suggests this may be a read error. The genes are TRBV10-1 and TRBJ1-2; 10 nucleotides match TRBD1. The CDR3 spans 14 residues. V shed 11 bases, J shed 9 bases, and the junction held 15 bases outside the gene matches. CDR1 is WNHNN and CDR2 is SYGVQD in the germline V gene (reference sequence). In nucleotides, the CDR3 is TGCGCCGGCGGTGGCGGGACAGGGGAGAATAGCTACACCTTC. Its translation is CAGGGGTGENSYTF.

This clone was counted at least ten times. The chain couples TRBV27 to TRBJ1-5; TRBD1 might be the D (6 bases). Trimming took off 5 bases at V and 5 bases at J, with 16 bases between the two ends. CDR1 is MNHEY, CDR2 SMNVEV, per germline (reference sequence). The CDR3 totals 15 residues. In DNA form, the CDR3 reads TGTGCCAGCAGTCAACAGGGTTGGGAAGATCAGCCCCAGCATTTT. Amino acids: CASSQQGWEDQPQHF.

Sample share makes this clone medium-sized. This sample includes further DNA sequences coding for the same CDR3. The chain uses TRBV12-3 or TRBV12-4 and TRBJ1-2; TRBD1 might be the D (6 bases). CDR3 length equals 13 residues. V lost 5 bases and J lost 6, with 13 bases in between. The DNA of the CDR3 is TGTGCCAGCAGTCCGGGACATAGGGATGGCTACACCTTC. Translated: CASSPGHRDGYTF.

This clone was recorded a few times. The chain is built from TRBV15 and TRBJ2-5; TRBD2 aligns across 11 bases. The CDR3 is 17 amino acids. Trimming removed 1 base from V and 2 bases from J; junction bases left unmatched: 6. The germline gives CDR1 LNHNV, CDR2 YYDKDF (reference sequence). The DNA for the CDR3 is TGTGCCACCAGCAGAGGCACGACTAGCGGGGAGCAAGAGACCCAGTACTTC. This encodes CATSRGTTSGEQETQYF. Supplemented by reference TRBV15 and TRBJ2-5, the full variable domain reads DAMVIQNPRYQVTQFGKPVTLSCSQTLNHNVMYWYQQKSSQAPKLLFHYYDKDFNNEADTPDNFQSRRPNTSFCFLDIRSPGLGDTAMYLCATSRGTTSGEQETQYFGPGTRLLVL.

This clone showed up just a few times. V usage is TRBV28 and J usage is TRBJ2-7; TRBD2 matches at 9 bases. This CDR3 is 13 amino acids long. Germline CDR1 and CDR2: MDHEN and SYDVKM. V was pared by 8 bases and J by 4 bases, with 6 bases of the junction left unmatched. This CDR3 is CASGAGGGYEQYF. The CDR3 coding sequence is TGTGCCAGCGGGGCGGGAGGGGGATACGAGCAGTACTTC. Based on the CDR3 plus reference TRBV28 and TRBJ2-7, the full variable domain is DVKVTQSSRYLVKRTGEKVFLECVQDMDHENMFWYRQDPGLGLRLIYFSYDVKMKEKGDIPEGYSVSREKKERFSLILESASTNQTSMYLCASGAGGGYEQYFGPGTRLTVT.

J is TRBJ1-2 and V is TRBV5-5, with a possible D match to TRBD1 (5 bases). The V end lost 3 bases, the J end lost 5 bases, and 14 bases lay between the germline ends. The CDR3 is 14 amino acids. Germline V gene lookup returns CDR1 SGHKS and CDR2 YYEKEE (reference sequence). As DNA, the CDR3 is TGTGCCAGCAGCTCGCAAGCGGGGGGGTATGGCTACACCTTC. Amino acids: CASSSQAGGYGYTF.

This clone occurred many times. DNA for the CDR3: TGCGCCAGCAGCTTGAGGGCCGGACAGGGAAGAAGCCTAGAGAAGGGGATAGCGGAGACCCAGTACTTC. Translating it yields CASSLRAGQGRSLEKGIAETQYF. The rearrangement links TRBV5-1 to TRBJ2-5; 8 bases align to TRBD1. The CDR3 runs 23 residues. From germline, CDR1 is SGHRS and CDR2 YFSETQ. Trimming took 1 base from V and 5 from J; bases not matched to a gene: 31.

The chain employs TRBV28 and TRBJ1-2; tentative D call: TRBD1 (6 bases). The CDR3 extends over 15 amino acids. Germline CDR1 MDHEN, CDR2 SYDVKM. Trimming took off 7 bases at V and 6 bases at J, with 21 bases between the two ends. The CDR3 sequence is CASTLPTLQGNGYTF. In nucleotides, the CDR3 is TGTGCCAGCACCTTGCCCACACTACAGGGTAATGGCTACACCTTC.

The chain carries TRBV5-1 and TRBJ2-1, with 11 bases identical to TRBD2. The CDR3 consists of 15 residues. Germline values: CDR1 SGHRS, CDR2 YFSETQ. The trim removed 4 bases at V and 6 bases at J, leaving 6 bases unmatched. The CDR3 DNA reads TGCGCCAGCAGCACGGGGACTAGCGGACTCAATGAGCAGTTCTTC. Protein product: CASSTGTSGLNEQFF.

There are many counts of this clone. The chain combines TRBV16 with TRBJ2-1; D is perhaps TRBD2 (5 bases). V was pared by 0 bases and J by 9 bases, with 9 bases between. The CDR3 sequence is 13 residues long. The germline V gene has CDR1 KGHSY and CDR2 FQNENV. The CDR3 DNA reads TGTGCCAGCAGCCAATCCGGGGATAGTGAGCAGTTCTTC. Residues: CASSQSGDSEQFF.

A note on this clone: Germline and junction disagree at one end, which may indicate a read error. V gene TRBV6-5 combines with J gene TRBJ2-2; the match to TRBD2 covers 13 bases. The CDR3 consists of 18 residues. Germline assignment: CDR1 MNHEY and CDR2 SVGAGI. CDR3 amino acids: CASSYAGLAGANTGALFF. The CDR3 DNA follows: TGTGCCAGCAGTTACGCCGGACTAGCGGGAGCGAACACCGGGGCGCTGTTTTTT.

This clone has just a few counts. The CDR3 spells CASRWDNNSPLHF. DNA for the CDR3: TGTGCCAGCAGGTGGGACAATAATTCACCCCTCCACTTT. The gene calls are TRBV6-1 and TRBJ1-6; weak D call: TRBD1 (6 bases). The CDR3 loop spans 13 amino acids. Germline V lookup: CDR1 MNHNS, CDR2 SASEGT. The ends were cut back, 6 bases at V and 5 bases at J, with 8 bases in the middle.

The table lists this clone with many counts. The V gene is TRBV9, the J gene TRBJ1-2; TRBD1 aligns across 12 bases. This CDR3 comprises 18 residues. Germline V gene sequence: CDR1 SGDLS, CDR2 YYNGEE. V dropped 0 bases and J dropped 2; count of bases not matched to a gene: 8. This CDR3 is CASSVGGRGTGGNYGYTF. Written as DNA, the CDR3 is TGTGCCAGCAGCGTAGGAGGGAGGGGGACAGGGGGCAACTATGGCTACACCTTC.

By sample fraction, this clone is large. The chain recombines TRBV28 with TRBJ2-7; the D is unclear. Germline V gene data show CDR1 as MDHEN and CDR2 as SYDVKM. This CDR3 comprises 15 residues. V was trimmed by 5 bases and J by 0 bases, leaving 14 bases between them. In nucleotides, the CDR3 is TGTGCCAGCAGTCCCCTCTACCCGAGCTCCTACGAGCAGTACTTC. Translation gives CASSPLYPSSYEQYF.

Sample share makes this clone medium-sized. V is TRBV3-1 and J is TRBJ1-4; maybe TRBD1 (5 bases). V was trimmed by 3 bases and J by 0 bases, leaving 11 bases between them. CDR3 length: 16 residues. Germline V gives CDR1 LGHDT, CDR2 YNNKEL (reference sequence). CDR3 in amino acids: CASSQVDTPTNEKLFF. CDR3 in DNA: TGTGCCAGCAGCCAGGTGGACACCCCAACTAATGAAAAACTGTTTTTT. The complete variable domain, with remaining parts taken from reference TRBV3-1 and TRBJ1-4, reads DTAVSQTPKYLVTQMGNDKSIKCEQNLGHDTMYWYKQDSKKFLKIMFSYNNKELIINETVPNRFSPKSPDKAHLNLHINSLELGDSAVYFCASSQVDTPTNEKLFFGSGTQLSVL.